The 14 T cell receptor beta chains below were found in one sample sequenced in a study of T-cell memory formation after mild COVID-19. TCRdb reprocessed the 5' RACE reads via MiXCR and lists one record per CDR3 protein. Of some 350,000 distinct CDR3 sequences in the sample, about 16% were seen once. Specimen: PBMCs or a T cell subset sorted from them (not recorded which). The receptors originated from a man between 18 and 35 years old who had mild COVID-19 (a few samples of this study predate the infection). Cell type and time point are not known.

This clonotype was seen a few times. The rearrangement joins TRBV7-2 to TRBJ2-6; D is uncertain. The CDR3 runs to 14 residues. CDR1 is SGHTA, CDR2 FQGNSA, per germline. Trimming left V 9 bases short and J 0 bases short, with 9 bases between. CDR3 sequence: CARGLNSGANVLTF. The CDR3 nucleotides read TGTGCCAGAGGTCTAAACTCTGGGGCCAACGTCCTGACTTTC.

This clonotype showed up many times. The chain combines TRBV7-3 with TRBJ2-2, with TRBD1 matching over 10 bases. This CDR3 is 15 amino acids long. The J segment lost 6 bases and the V segment lost 7 bases, leaving 8 bases of the junction unmatched. Per the germline V gene, CDR1 is SGHTA and CDR2 is FQGTGA. This CDR3 reads CASTPGTGVAGELFF. Here the CDR3 DNA reads TGTGCCAGCACCCCAGGGACAGGGGTGGCCGGGGAGCTGTTTTTT.

This clonotype was detected many times. This chain connects TRBV12-3 or TRBV12-4 to TRBJ2-3; D gene ambiguous. V lost 8 bases to trimming and J lost 2 bases, with 11 bases between them. The CDR3 is 13 amino acids. DNA for the CDR3: TGTGCCAGCTTTACTACCGACACAGATACGCAGTATTTT. The encoded protein is CASFTTDTDTQYF.

This clonotype was counted only a few times. This CDR3 reads CASRELWYGYTF. In DNA form, the CDR3 reads TGTGCCAGCAGGGAGTTATGGTATGGCTACACCTTC. The V call is TRBV6-2 or TRBV6-3, the J call TRBJ1-2; D gene uncertain. The CDR3 consists of 12 residues. The germline CDR1 and CDR2 sequences are MNHEY and SVGEGT. Trimming removed 6 bases from V and 5 bases from J, with 10 bases in between.

This clonotype has a handful of counts. The chain has TRBV27 and TRBJ2-7; D is perhaps TRBD1 (6 bases). The CDR3 extends over 12 amino acids. The V gene's germline CDR1 is MNHEY and CDR2 SMNVEV (reference sequence). The germline V and J ends were trimmed by 5 bases and 3 bases, with 8 bases remaining between them. CDR3 nucleotide sequence: TGTGCCAGCAGTGACAGGTTCTACGAGCAGTACTTC. It codes for CASSDRFYEQYF.

The chain carries TRBV9 and TRBJ2-3; TRBD2 is a possible D gene (6 bases). The CDR3 covers 16 residues. V was cut by 4 bases and J by 2 bases, with 17 bases left in between. Germline-derived CDR1 and CDR2 are SGDLS and YYNGEE. Written as DNA, the CDR3 is TGTGCCAGCAGCCCCCCCGGGACTCGTTTCACAGATACGCAGTATTTT. It is translated as CASSPPGTRFTDTQYF.

The V call is TRBV4-1, the J call TRBJ1-1, with D uncertain. V was clipped by 0 bases and J by 5 bases, with 7 bases between them. The CDR3 covers 13 residues. CDR1 is MGHRA and CDR2 is YSYEKL in the germline V gene. The CDR3 protein is CASSQDMRTEAFF. The CDR3 DNA reads TGCGCCAGCAGCCAAGATATGAGAACTGAAGCTTTCTTT.

This clonotype was detected ten times or more. This chain connects TRBV11-2 to TRBJ2-5, with a weak D call TRBD1 (6 bases). CDR1 and CDR2 from the germline V gene are SGHAT and FQNNGV. This CDR3 spans 13 amino acids. V lost 4 bases to trimming and J lost 3 bases, with 9 bases between them. The CDR3 here is CASSSYREETQYF. The CDR3 region has the DNA TGTGCCAGCAGCTCCTACAGGGAAGAGACCCAGTACTTC.

The chain links TRBV5-4 to TRBJ2-7; 12 bases match TRBD1. CDR1 is SGHNT, CDR2 YYREEE, per germline (reference sequence). This CDR3 has 17 residues. V shed 2 bases and J 3 bases; nucleotides not matched to a gene: 9. The CDR3 loop is CASSFGGTGGVDYEQYV. The CDR3 DNA reads TGTGCCAGCAGCTTCGGCGGGACAGGGGGCGTAGACTACGAGCAGTACGTC.

The gene calls are TRBV25-1 and TRBJ1-6, with TRBD1 matching 8 bases. Germline assignment: CDR1 MGHDK and CDR2 SYGVNS. V lost 4 bases, J lost 7 bases, and 9 bases stayed unmatched. The CDR3 is 16 amino acids. For the CDR3, the DNA is TGTGCCAGCAGTGCTCTAGGGGCAGGGGGCAATTCACCCCTCCACTTT. This encodes CASSALGAGGNSPLHF.

This clonotype was observed many times. The V call is TRBV5-1, the J call TRBJ2-1; the D call may be TRBD1 or TRBD2 (6 bases each). Trimming pared 2 bases from V and 7 bases from J, leaving 10 bases between. Germline CDR1 SGHRS, CDR2 YFSETQ. The CDR3 covers 13 residues. In DNA form, the CDR3 reads TGCGCCAGCAGCTTCCAAGGGGGGAATGAGCAGTTCTTC. Translated, it gives CASSFQGGNEQFF.

This clonotype was found many times. This chain connects TRBV7-8 to TRBJ2-5, with TRBD1 identical over 7 bases. The CDR3 totals 15 residues. Germline V gene sequence: CDR1 SGHVS, CDR2 FQNEAQ. J gave up 5 bases and V 3 bases, and 9 bases lay outside the gene matches. The CDR3 nucleotides are TGTGCCAGCAGCTTTGACAGGGTAGGAGGCGAGACCCAGTACTTC. Amino acid sequence: CASSFDRVGGETQYF.

This clonotype was detected a few times. The chain combines TRBV7-2 with TRBJ1-2; D is undetermined. The CDR3 length is 17 residues. V was pared by 4 bases and J by 3 bases, with 21 bases between. Germline loops: CDR1 SGHTA, CDR2 FQGNSA. The CDR3 is CASSYQTGPAFYYGYTF. CDR3 nucleotides: TGTGCCAGCAGCTACCAGACCGGTCCCGCTTTCTACTATGGCTACACCTTC.

This clonotype has only a few counts. The V and J genes are TRBV28 and TRBJ2-2; D is perhaps TRBD1 (5 bases). V was pared by 7 bases and J by 4 bases, with 22 bases between. The CDR3 extends over 17 amino acids. Germline V gives CDR1 MDHEN, CDR2 SYDVKM. The CDR3 sequence is CASTKAGHTSFTGELFF. The CDR3 DNA sequence: TGTGCCAGCACAAAGGCAGGGCACACGTCGTTCACCGGGGAGCTGTTTTTT. Full variable domain (remainder filled in from reference TRBV28 and TRBJ2-2): DVKVTQSSRYLVKRTGEKVFLECVQDMDHENMFWYRQDPGLGLRLIYFSYDVKMKEKGDIPEGYSVSREKKERFSLILESASTNQTSMYLCASTKAGHTSFTGELFFGEGSRLTVL.